This T cell receptor beta chain was retrieved from a study of blood T cells in healthy people across ages. Notes on the study in general: The lack of PBMC sorting stopped any conclusive naive versus antigen-experienced comparison. Per million T cells, TCR beta diversity dropped about linearly as age rose.

This clonotype was observed many times. Its matching antigen is unknown. Alongside a J-beta primer mix, a sample-barcoded 5' primer served in a second PCR lasting about 7 to 11 cycles. Every sample produced at least 2.5 million CDR3-containing paired-end reads. TCRdb re-derived calls from the 5' RACE reads in MiXCR, one entry per CDR3 protein. The sample carries roughly 640,000 distinct CDR3 sequences, under 30% recorded once. Sequencing was performed on blood. The source of this sequence is a woman of 80 years or more in good health.

As DNA, the CDR3 is TGCAGCGTTTCAGGTGGGCCCAATCAGCCCCAGCATTTT. This gives the protein CSVSGGPNQPQHF. V and J are TRBV29-1 and TRBJ1-5; D is uncertain. CDR3 length: 13 amino acids. Per germline, CDR1 SQVTM and CDR2 ANQGSEA. V was trimmed by 5 bases and J by 3 bases, leaving 11 bases between them.